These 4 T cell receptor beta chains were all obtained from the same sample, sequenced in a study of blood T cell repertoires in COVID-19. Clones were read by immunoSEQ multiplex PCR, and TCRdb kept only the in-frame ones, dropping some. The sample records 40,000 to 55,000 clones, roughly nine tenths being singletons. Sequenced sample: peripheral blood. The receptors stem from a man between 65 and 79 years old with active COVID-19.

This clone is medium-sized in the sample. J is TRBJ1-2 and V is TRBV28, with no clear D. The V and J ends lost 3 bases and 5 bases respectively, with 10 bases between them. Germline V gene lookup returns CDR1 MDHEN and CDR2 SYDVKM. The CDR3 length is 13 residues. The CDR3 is CASSFSEGYGYTF. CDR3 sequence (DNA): TGTGCCAGCAGTTTTTCCGAGGGATATGGCTACACCTTC.

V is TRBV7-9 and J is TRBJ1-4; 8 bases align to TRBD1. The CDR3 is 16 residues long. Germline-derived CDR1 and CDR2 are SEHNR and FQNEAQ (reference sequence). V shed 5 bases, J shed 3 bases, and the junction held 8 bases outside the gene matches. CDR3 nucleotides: TGTGCCAGCAGCATGGGACAGGCGGGGCCTAATGAAAAACTGTTTTTT. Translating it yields CASSMGQAGPNEKLFF.

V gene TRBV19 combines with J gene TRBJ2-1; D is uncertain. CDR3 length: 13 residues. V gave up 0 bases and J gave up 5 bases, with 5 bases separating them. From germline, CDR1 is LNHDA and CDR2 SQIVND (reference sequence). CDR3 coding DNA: TGTGCCAGTAGTATAGACAGGCACAATGAGCAGTTCTTC. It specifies CASSIDRHNEQFF. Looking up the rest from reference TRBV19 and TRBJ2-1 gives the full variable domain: DGGITQSPKYLFRKEGQNVTLSCEQNLNHDAMYWYRQDPGQGLRLIYYSQIVNDFQKGDIAEGYSVSREKKESFPLTVTSAQKNPTAFYLCASSIDRHNEQFFGPGTRLTVL.

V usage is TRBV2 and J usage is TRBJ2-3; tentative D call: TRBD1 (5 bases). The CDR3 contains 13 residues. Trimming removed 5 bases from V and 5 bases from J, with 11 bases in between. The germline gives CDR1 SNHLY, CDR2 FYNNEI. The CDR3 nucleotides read TGTGCCAGCAGTCAGTACCAGGGAGATACGCAGTATTTT. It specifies CASSQYQGDTQYF.